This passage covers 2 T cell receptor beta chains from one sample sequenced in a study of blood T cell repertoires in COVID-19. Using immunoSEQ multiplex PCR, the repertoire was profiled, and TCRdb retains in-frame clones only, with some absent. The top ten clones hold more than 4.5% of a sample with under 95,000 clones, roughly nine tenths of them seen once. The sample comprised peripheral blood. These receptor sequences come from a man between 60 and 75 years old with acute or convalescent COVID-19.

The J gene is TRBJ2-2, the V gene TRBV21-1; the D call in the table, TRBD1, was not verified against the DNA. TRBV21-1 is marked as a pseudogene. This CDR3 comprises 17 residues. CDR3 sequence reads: CASSENRTRKNTGELFF. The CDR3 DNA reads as TGTGCCAGCAGCGAAAACCGGACACGAAAAAACACCGGGGAGCTGTTTTTT.

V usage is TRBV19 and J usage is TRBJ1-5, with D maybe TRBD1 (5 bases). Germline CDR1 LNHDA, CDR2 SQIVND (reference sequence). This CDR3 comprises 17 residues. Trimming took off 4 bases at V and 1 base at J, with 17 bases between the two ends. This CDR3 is CASSTDPGLRSNQPQHF. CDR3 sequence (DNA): TGTGCCAGTAGTACTGACCCGGGACTGAGGAGCAATCAGCCCCAGCATTTT.